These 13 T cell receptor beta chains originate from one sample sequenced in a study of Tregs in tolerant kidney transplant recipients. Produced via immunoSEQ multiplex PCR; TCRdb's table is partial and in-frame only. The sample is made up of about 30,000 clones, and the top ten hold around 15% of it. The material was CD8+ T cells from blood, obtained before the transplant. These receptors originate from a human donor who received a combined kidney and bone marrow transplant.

CDR3: CASSLGTSGSGDGEQYF. The CDR3 DNA, read in part, is TGCGCCAGCAGCTTGGGCACTAGCGGGAGCGGTGACGGCGAG. The V and J genes are TRBV5-1 and TRBJ2-7, with TRBD2 matching 11 bases. The read comes to an end 3 residues before the CDR3 does, leaving the germline J gene to fill in the end. V was pared by 0 bases and J by 6 bases, with 11 bases of the junction left unmatched. The germline CDR1 and CDR2 sequences are SGHRS and YFSETQ. CDR3 length: 17 amino acids.

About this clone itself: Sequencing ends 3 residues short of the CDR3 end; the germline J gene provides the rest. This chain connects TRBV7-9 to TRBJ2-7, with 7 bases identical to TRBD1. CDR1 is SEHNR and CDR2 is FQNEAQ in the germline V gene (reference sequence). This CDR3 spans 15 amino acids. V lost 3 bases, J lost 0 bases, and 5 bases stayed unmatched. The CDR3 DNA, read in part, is TGTGCCAGCAGCTTGGACAGGCCAGGCTCCTACGAG. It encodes CASSLDRPGSYE. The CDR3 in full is CASSLDRPGSYEQYF.

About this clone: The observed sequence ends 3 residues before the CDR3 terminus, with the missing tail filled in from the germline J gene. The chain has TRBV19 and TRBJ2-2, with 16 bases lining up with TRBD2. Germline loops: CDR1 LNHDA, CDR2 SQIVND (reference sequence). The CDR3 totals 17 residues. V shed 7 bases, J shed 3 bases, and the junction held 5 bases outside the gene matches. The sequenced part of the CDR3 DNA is TGTGCCAGTACCCCGGGACTAGCGGGAGGGTACACCGGGGAG. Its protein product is CASTPGLAGGYTGE. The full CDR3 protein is CASTPGLAGGYTGELFF. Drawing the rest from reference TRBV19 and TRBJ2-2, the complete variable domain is DGGITQSPKYLFRKEGQNVTLSCEQNLNHDAMYWYRQDPGQGLRLIYYSQIVNDFQKGDIAEGYSVSREKKESFPLTVTSAQKNPTAFYLCASTPGLAGGYTGELFFGEGSRLTVL.

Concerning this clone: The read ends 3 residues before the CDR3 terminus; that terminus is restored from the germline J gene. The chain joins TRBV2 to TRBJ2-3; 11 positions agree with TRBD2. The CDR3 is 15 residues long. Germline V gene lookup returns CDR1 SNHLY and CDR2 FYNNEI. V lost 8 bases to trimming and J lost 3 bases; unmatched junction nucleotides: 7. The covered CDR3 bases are TGTGCCAGCTTACTAGCGGGAGAGGGAACAGATACG. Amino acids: CASLLAGEGTDT. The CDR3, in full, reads CASLLAGEGTDTQYF. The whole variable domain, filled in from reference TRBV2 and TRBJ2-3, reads EPEVTQTPSHQVTQMGQEVILRCVPISNHLYFYWYRQILGQKVEFLVSFYNNEISEKSEIFDDQFSVERPDGSNFTLKIRSTKLEDSAMYFCASLLAGEGTDTQYFGPGTRLTVL.

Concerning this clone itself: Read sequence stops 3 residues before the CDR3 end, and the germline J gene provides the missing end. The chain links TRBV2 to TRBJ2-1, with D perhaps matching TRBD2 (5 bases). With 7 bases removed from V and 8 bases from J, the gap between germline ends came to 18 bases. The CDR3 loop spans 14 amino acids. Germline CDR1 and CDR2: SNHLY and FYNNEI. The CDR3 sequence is CASTRGPGVDEQFF. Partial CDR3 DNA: TGTGCCAGCACCCGGGGTCCCGGTGTGGATGAG.

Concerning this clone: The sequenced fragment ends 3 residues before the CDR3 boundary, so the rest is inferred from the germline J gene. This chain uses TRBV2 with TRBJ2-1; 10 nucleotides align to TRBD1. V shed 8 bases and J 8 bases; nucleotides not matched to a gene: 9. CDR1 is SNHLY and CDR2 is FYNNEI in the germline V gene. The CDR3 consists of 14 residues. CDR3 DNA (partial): TGTGCCAGCGGAGGACAGGGGGTTTTCGATGAG. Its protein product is CASGGQGVFDE. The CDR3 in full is CASGGQGVFDEQFF.

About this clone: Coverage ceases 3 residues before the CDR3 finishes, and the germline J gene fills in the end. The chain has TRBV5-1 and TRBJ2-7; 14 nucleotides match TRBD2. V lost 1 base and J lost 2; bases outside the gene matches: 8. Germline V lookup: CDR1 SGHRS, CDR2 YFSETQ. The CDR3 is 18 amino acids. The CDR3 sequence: CASSLRLAGGPPTYEQYF. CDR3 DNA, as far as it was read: TGCGCCAGCAGCTTGAGACTAGCGGGAGGGCCCCCGACCTACGAG.

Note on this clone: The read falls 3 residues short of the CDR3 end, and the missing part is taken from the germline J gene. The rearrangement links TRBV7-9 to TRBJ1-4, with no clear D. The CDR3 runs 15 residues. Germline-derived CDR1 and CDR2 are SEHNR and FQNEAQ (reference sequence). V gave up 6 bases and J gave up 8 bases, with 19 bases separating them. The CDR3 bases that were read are TGTGCCAGCAGGCCTAGCCCGCGGGTATCAGAAAAA. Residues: CASRPSPRVSEK. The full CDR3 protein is CASRPSPRVSEKLFF.

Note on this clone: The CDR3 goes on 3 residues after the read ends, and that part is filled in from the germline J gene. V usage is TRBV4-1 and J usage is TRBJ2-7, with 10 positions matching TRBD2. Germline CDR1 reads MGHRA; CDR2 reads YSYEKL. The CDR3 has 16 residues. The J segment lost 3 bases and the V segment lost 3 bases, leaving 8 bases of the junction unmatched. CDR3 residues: CASSQPTGTSVYEQYF. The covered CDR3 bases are TGCGCCAGCAGCCAGCCGACCGGGACTAGCGTCTACGAG.

The CDR3 reads CSVPTGDGGETQYF. The DNA read from the CDR3 is TGCAGCGTGCCGACAGGGGATGGAGGAGAGACC. V is TRBV29-1 and J is TRBJ2-5, with 8 bases identical to TRBD1. The read terminates 3 residues ahead of where the CDR3 ends, so the germline J gene completes it. The CDR3 spans 14 residues. Unmatched junction bases numbered 10, after V lost 6 bases and J lost 4 bases. From germline, CDR1 is SQVTM and CDR2 ANQGSEA.

Partial CDR3 DNA: TGCAGCGTGAGACAGGGAAACACTGAA. Translated, it gives CSVRQGNTE. The entire CDR3 protein is CSVRQGNTEAFF. This sequence joins TRBV29-1 and TRBJ1-1, with TRBD1 identical over 7 bases. The sequenced fragment ends 3 residues before the CDR3 boundary, so the rest is inferred from the germline J gene. V trimming: 6 bases; J trimming: 2 bases; junction bases outside the gene matches: 3. Germline V gene lookup returns CDR1 SQVTM and CDR2 ANQGSEA. The CDR3 is 12 amino acids.

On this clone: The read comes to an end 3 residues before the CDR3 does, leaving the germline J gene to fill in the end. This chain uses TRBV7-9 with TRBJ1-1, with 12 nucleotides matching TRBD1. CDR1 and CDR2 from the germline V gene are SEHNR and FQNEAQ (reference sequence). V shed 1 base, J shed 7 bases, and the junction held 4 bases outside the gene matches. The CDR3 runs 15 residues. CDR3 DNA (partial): TGTGCCAGCAGCTTAGGGGGACAGGGGGCTGTTGAA. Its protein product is CASSLGGQGAVE. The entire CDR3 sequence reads CASSLGGQGAVEAFF.

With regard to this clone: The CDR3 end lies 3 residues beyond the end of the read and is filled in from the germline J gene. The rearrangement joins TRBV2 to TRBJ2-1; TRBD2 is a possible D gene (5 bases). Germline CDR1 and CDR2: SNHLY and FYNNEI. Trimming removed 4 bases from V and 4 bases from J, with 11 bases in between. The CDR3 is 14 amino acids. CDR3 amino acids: CASSVLAAYNEQFF. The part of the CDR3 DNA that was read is TGTGCCAGCAGTGTCCTAGCAGCGTACAATGAG.